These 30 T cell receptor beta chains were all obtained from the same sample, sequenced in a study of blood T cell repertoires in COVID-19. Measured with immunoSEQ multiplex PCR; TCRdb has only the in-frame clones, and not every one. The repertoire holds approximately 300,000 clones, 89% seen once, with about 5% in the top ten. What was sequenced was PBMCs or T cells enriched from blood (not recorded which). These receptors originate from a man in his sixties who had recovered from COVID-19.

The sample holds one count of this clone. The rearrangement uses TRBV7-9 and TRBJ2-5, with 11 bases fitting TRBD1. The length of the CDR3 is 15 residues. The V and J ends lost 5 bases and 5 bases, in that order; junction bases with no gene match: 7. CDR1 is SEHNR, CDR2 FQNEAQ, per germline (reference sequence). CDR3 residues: CASSIGQGAWETQYF. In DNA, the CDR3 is TGTGCCAGCAGCATAGGACAGGGGGCATGGGAGACCCAGTACTTC. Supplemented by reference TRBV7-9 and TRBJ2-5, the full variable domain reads DTGVSQNPRHKITKRGQNVTFRCDPISEHNRLYWYRQTLGQGPEFLTYFQNEAQLEKSRLLSDRFSAERPKGSFSTLEIQRTEQGDSAMYLCASSIGQGAWETQYFGPGTRLLVL.

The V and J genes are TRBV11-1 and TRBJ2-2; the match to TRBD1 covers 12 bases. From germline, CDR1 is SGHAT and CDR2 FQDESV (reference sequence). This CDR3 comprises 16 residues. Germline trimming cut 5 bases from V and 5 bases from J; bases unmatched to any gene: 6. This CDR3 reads CASSPGDRGPTGELFF. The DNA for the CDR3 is TGTGCCAGCAGCCCGGGGGACAGGGGGCCTACCGGGGAGCTGTTTTTT.

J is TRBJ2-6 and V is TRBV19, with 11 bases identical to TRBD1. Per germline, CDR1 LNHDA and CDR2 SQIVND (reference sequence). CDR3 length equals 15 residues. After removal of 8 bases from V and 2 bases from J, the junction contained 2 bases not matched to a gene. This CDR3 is CASGQGAAGANVLTF. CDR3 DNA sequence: TGTGCCAGTGGACAGGGGGCTGCTGGGGCCAACGTCCTGACTTTC.

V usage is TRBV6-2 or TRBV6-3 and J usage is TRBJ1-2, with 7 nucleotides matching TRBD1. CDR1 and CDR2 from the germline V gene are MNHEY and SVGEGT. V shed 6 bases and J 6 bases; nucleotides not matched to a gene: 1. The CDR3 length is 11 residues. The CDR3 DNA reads TGTGCCAGCAGCGACAGGGATGGCTACACCTTC. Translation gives CASSDRDGYTF.

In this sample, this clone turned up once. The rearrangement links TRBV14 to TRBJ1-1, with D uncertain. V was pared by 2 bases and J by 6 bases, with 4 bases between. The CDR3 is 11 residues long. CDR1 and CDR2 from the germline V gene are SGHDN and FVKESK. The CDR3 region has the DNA TGTGCCAGCAGCCAATACTCTGAAGCTTTCTTT. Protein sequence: CASSQYSEAFF.

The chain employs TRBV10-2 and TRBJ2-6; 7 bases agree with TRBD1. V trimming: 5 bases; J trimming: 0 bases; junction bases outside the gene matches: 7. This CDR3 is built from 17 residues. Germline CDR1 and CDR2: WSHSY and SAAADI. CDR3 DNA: TGCGCCAGCAGTAACCGGGACAGTGACTCTGGGGCCAACGTCCTGACTTTC. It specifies CASSNRDSDSGANVLTF.

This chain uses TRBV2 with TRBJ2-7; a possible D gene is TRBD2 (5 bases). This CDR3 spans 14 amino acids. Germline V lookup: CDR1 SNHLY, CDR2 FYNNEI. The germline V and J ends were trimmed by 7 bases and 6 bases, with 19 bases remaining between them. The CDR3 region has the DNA TGTGCCAGCATTCCGACGGGCGGTGGAGGCGAGCAGTACTTC. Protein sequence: CASIPTGGGGEQYF. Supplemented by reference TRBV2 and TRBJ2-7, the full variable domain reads EPEVTQTPSHQVTQMGQEVILRCVPISNHLYFYWYRQILGQKVEFLVSFYNNEISEKSEIFDDQFSVERPDGSNFTLKIRSTKLEDSAMYFCASIPTGGGGEQYFGPGTRLTVT.

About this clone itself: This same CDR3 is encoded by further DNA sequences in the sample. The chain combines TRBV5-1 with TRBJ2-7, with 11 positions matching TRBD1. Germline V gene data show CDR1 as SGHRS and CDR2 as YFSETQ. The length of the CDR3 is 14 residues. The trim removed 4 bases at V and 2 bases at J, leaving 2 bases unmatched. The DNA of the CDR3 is TGCGCCAGCAGCCCGGGACAGGGGGCCTACGAGCAGTACTTC. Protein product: CASSPGQGAYEQYF.

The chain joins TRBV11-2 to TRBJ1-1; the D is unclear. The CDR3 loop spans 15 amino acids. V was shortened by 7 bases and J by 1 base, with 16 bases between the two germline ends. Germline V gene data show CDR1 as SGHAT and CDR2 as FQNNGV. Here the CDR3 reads CASTTFGVSNTEAFF. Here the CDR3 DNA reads TGTGCCAGCACCACTTTCGGGGTGTCGAACACTGAAGCTTTCTTT.

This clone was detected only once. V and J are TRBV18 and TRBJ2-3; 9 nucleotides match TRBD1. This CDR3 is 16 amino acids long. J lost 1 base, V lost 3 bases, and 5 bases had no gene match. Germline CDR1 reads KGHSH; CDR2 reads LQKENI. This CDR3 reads CASSPVGQGRTDTQYF. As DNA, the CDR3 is TGTGCCAGCTCACCTGTCGGACAGGGGCGCACAGATACGCAGTATTTT.

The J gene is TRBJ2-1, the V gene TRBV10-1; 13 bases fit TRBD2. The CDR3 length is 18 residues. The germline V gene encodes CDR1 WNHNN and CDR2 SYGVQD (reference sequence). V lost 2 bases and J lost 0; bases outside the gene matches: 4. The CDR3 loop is CASSEKWTSGSSYNEQFF. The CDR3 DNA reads TGCGCCAGCAGTGAGAAGTGGACTAGCGGGAGCTCCTACAATGAGCAGTTCTTC.

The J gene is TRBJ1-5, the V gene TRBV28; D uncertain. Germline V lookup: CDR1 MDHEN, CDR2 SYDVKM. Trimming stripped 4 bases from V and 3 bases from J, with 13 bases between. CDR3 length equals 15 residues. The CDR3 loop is CASSWRRWSNQPQHF. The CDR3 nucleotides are TGTGCCAGCAGTTGGAGGAGGTGGTCCAATCAGCCCCAGCATTTT.

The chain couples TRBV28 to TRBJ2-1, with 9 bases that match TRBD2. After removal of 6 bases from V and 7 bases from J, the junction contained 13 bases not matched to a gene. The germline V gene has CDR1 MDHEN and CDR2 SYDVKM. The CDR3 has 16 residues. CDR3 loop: CASRNRLASGTNEQFF. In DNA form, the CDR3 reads TGTGCCAGCAGAAACCGCCTGGCTAGCGGGACGAATGAGCAGTTCTTC. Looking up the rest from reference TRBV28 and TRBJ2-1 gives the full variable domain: DVKVTQSSRYLVKRTGEKVFLECVQDMDHENMFWYRQDPGLGLRLIYFSYDVKMKEKGDIPEGYSVSREKKERFSLILESASTNQTSMYLCASRNRLASGTNEQFFGPGTRLTVL.

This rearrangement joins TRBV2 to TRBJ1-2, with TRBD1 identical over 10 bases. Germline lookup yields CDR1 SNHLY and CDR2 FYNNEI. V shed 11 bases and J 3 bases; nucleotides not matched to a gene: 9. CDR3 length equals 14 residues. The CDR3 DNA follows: TGTGCCGGGACAGGGGTAAGCGGTGACTATGGCTACACCTTC. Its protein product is CAGTGVSGDYGYTF.

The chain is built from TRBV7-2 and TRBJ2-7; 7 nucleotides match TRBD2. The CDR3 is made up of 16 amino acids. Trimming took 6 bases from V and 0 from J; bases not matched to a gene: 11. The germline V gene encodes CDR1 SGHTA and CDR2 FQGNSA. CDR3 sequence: CASSRGLAAPSYEQYF. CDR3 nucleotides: TGTGCCAGCAGTAGAGGGCTAGCGGCTCCCTCCTACGAGCAGTACTTC.

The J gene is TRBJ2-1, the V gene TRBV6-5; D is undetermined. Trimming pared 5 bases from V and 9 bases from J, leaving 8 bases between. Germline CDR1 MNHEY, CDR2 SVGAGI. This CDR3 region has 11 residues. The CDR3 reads CASSNSGEQFF. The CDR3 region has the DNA TGTGCCAGCAGTAACAGTGGTGAGCAGTTCTTC.

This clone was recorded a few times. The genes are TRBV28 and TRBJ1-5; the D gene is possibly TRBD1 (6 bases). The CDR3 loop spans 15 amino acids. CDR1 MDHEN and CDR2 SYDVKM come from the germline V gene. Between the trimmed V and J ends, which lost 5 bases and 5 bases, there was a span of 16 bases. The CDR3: CASSTQGPQDQPQHF. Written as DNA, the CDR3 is TGTGCCAGCAGTACTCAGGGGCCTCAAGATCAGCCCCAGCATTTT.

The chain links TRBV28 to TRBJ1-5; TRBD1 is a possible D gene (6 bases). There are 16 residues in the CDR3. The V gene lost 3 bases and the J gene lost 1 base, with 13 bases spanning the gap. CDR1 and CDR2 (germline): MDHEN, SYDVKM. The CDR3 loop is CASSFQGMGSNQPQHF. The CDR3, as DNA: TGTGCCAGCAGTTTTCAGGGGATGGGGAGCAATCAGCCCCAGCATTTT.

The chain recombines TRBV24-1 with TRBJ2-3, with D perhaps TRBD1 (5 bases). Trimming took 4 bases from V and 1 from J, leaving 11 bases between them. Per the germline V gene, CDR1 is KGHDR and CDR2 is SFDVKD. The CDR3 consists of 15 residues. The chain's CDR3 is CATSERRGGTDTQYF. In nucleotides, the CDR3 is TGTGCCACCAGTGAGAGAAGGGGCGGCACAGATACGCAGTATTTT.

CDR3 region: CASSYSTGEGHEQYF. The DNA of the CDR3 is TGTGCCAGCAGTTACTCGACGGGGGAGGGCCACGAGCAGTACTTC. The V and J genes are TRBV6-5 and TRBJ2-7, with TRBD2 identical over 7 bases. Germline trimming cut 0 bases from V and 5 bases from J; bases unmatched to any gene: 7. CDR1 and CDR2 (germline): MNHEY, SVGAGI. The length of the CDR3 is 15 residues.

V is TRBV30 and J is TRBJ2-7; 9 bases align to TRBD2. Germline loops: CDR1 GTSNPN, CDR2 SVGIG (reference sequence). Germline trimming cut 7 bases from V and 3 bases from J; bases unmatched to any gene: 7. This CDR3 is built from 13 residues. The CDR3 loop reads CASSAGGDYEQYF. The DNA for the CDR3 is TGTGCCTCATCGGCGGGAGGGGACTACGAGCAGTACTTC. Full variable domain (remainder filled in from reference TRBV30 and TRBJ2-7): SQTIHQWPATLVQPVGSPLSLECTVEGTSNPNLYWYRQAAGRGLQLLFYSVGIGQISSEVPQNLSASRPQDRQFILSSKKLLLSDSGFYLCASSAGGDYEQYFGPGTRLTVT.

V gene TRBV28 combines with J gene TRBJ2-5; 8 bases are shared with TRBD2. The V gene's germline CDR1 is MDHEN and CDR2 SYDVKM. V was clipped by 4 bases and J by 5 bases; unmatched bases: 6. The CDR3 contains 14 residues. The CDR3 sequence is CASSSREGWETQYF. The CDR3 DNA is TGTGCCAGCAGTTCCCGGGAGGGCTGGGAGACCCAGTACTTC.

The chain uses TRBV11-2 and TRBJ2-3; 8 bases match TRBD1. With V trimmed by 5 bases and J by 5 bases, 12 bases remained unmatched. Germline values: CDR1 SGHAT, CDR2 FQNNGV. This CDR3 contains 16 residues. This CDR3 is CASSARDRTSGDTQYF. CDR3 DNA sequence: TGTGCCAGCAGCGCTCGGGACAGGACCTCAGGAGATACGCAGTATTTT.

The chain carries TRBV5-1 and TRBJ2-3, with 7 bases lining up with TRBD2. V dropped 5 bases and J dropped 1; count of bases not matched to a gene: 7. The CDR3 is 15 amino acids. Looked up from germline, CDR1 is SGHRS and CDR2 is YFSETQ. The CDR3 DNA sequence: TGCGCCAGCAGGATTCTGAGCGGGGGCACAGATACGCAGTATTTT. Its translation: CASRILSGGTDTQYF.

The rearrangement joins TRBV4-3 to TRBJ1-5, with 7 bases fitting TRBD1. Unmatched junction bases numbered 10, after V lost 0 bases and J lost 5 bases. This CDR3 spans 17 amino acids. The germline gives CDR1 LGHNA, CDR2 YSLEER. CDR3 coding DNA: TGCGCCAGCAGCCAAGATTTTGGGCAGGGGGGCGATCAGCCCCAGCATTTT. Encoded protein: CASSQDFGQGGDQPQHF.

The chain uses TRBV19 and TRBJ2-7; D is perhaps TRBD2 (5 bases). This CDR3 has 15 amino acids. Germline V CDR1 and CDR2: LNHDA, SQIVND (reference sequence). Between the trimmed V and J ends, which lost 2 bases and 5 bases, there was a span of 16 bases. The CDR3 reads CASSIIPGNEDEQYF. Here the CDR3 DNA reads TGTGCCAGTAGTATAATTCCGGGGAACGAAGACGAGCAGTACTTC.

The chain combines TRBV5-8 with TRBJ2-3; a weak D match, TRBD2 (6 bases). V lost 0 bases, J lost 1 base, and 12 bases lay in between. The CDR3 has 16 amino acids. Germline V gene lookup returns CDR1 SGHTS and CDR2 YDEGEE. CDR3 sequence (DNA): TGTGCCAGCAGCTTGGTGGGGACTCGCGGCACAGATACGCAGTATTTT. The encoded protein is CASSLVGTRGTDTQYF. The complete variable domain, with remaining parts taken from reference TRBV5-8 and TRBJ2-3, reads EAGVTQSPTHLIKTRGQQATLRCSPISGHTSVYWYQQALGLGLQFLLWYDEGEERNRGNFPPRFSGRQFPNYSSELNVNALELEDSALYLCASSLVGTRGTDTQYFGPGTRLTVL.

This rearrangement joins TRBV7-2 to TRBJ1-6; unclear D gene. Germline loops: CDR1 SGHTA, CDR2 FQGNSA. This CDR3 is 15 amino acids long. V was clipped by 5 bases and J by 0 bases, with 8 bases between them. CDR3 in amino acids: CASSIGSSYNSPLHF. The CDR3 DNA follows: TGTGCCAGCAGCATCGGGAGCTCCTATAATTCACCCCTCCACTTT.

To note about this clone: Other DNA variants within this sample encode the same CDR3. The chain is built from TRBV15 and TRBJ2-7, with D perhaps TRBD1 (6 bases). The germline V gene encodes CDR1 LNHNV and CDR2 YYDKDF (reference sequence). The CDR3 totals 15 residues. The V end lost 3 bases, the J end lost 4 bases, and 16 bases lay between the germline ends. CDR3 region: CATSRGSRGSYEQYF. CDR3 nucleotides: TGTGCCACCAGCAGGGGGAGCAGGGGCTCGTACGAGCAGTACTTC.

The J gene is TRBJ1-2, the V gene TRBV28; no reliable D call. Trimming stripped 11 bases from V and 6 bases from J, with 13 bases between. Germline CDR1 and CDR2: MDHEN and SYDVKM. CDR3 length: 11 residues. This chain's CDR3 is CACNFRDGYTF. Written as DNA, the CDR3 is TGTGCCTGCAACTTTCGGGATGGCTACACCTTC.